Sequencing of this TCR beta chain was carried out in a study of CD8+CD57+ T cells in acquired aplastic anemia. Across the whole study: Read counts for CD4+ cells (from healthy donors) averaged roughly 10 million. Study-wide results and limits: Sharing between patients and controls was observed for roughly 29 CD8+ CDR3 sequences. CD8+ Simpson's diversity showed no significant patient-control difference.

CDR3 and TCR beta VDJ profiling relied on genomic DNA as the template. MiXCR, applied by TCRdb to the reads, yields one record per CDR3 protein. The sample records 50,000 to 70,000 distinct CDR3 sequences, around 55% being singletons. Trimming stripped 1 base from V and 0 bases from J, with 4 bases between. The CDR3 runs 14 residues. Germline CDR1 and CDR2: LGHDT and YNNKEL (reference sequence). The table lists this clonotype with many counts. Its matching antigen is unknown. The sequence was obtained from a human donor in good health, serving as a control. The chain uses TRBV3-1 and TRBJ2-1; D is undetermined. Sequencing input: sorted CD4+, CD8+, or CD8+CD57+ T cells (not recorded which) from PBMCs. CDR3 DNA: TGTGCCAGCAGCCAAGGGTACTCCTACAATGAGCAGTTCTTC. Its translation is CASSQGYSYNEQFF.